This T cell receptor beta chain was obtained from a study of cytomegalovirus exposure and HLA in healthy donors. Primers for the PCR totalled 60 Vbeta and 13 Jbeta. Here immunoSEQ multiplex PCR was the method, and the copy in TCRdb shows in-frame clones only, minus some. Listed are approximately 110,000 clones; under 3.5% falls within the top ten. This CDR3 contains 14 residues. Germline CDR1 is LNHDA and CDR2 is SQIVND (reference sequence). Between the trimmed V and J ends, which lost 6 bases and 6 bases, there was a span of 14 bases. This clonotype originated in a man aged 25 to 40 in good health and CMV-seronegative. Sequenced input: PBMCs. The V and J genes are TRBV19 and TRBJ2-2, with D possibly matching TRBD2 (5 bases). CDR3 amino acids: CASSTRMEAGELFF. Written as DNA, the CDR3 is TGTGCCAGTAGCACCAGGATGGAGGCCGGGGAGCTGTTTTTT.